Below, 24 T cell receptor beta chains from the same sample are listed, as sequenced in a study of blood T cell repertoires in COVID-19. The repertoire was sequenced with immunoSEQ multiplex PCR; TCRdb's copy has only in-frame clones and lacks some. The sample shows tens of thousands of clones, 90% to 95% of them seen only once. The sequenced material came from peripheral blood. These receptors all stem from a male donor with active COVID-19.

The rearrangement joins TRBV14 to TRBJ1-1, with a weak D call TRBD1 (5 bases). This CDR3 spans 13 amino acids. Trimming shortened V by 5 bases and J by 1 base, and 8 bases separated the two germline ends. Germline lookup yields CDR1 SGHDN and CDR2 FVKESK. The CDR3 protein is CASSVGGNTEAFF. In DNA form, the CDR3 reads TGTGCCAGCAGCGTCGGGGGGAACACTGAAGCTTTCTTT. Based on the CDR3 plus reference TRBV14 and TRBJ1-1, the full variable domain is EAGVTQFPSHSVIEKGQTVTLRCDPISGHDNLYWYRRVMGKEIKFLLHFVKESKQDESGMPNNRFLAERTGGTYSTLKVQPAELEDSGVYFCASSVGGNTEAFFGQGTRLTVV.

The chain uses TRBV5-1 and TRBJ2-6, with D possibly being TRBD1 (7 bases). The V end was cut by 7 bases, the J end by 0 bases, with 20 bases between. This CDR3 region has 18 residues. Germline CDR1 and CDR2: SGHRS and YFSETQ. The CDR3 nucleotides read TGCGCCAGCTCCTCCCAGGGGGGAACTAGCTCTGGGGCCAACGTCCTGACTTTC. Translating gives CASSSQGGTSSGANVLTF.

The rearrangement links TRBV18 to TRBJ1-1; perhaps TRBD1 as D (5 bases). The germline V and J ends were trimmed by 6 bases and 1 base, with 12 bases remaining between them. Germline V gene data show CDR1 as KGHSH and CDR2 as LQKENI. The CDR3 is 14 residues long. The CDR3 region is CASSRDQGNTEAFF. The CDR3 bases are TGTGCCAGCTCTCGCGATCAGGGGAACACTGAAGCTTTCTTT.

The rearrangement joins TRBV18 to TRBJ2-6; tentative D call: TRBD2 (6 bases). V was shortened by 3 bases and J by 2 bases, with 8 bases between the two germline ends. From germline, CDR1 is KGHSH and CDR2 LQKENI. The CDR3 is 15 amino acids. The CDR3 here is CASSPGRPGANVLTF. Written as DNA, the CDR3 is TGTGCCAGCTCACCGGGGAGGCCTGGGGCCAACGTCCTGACTTTC. Drawing the rest from reference TRBV18 and TRBJ2-6, the complete variable domain is NAGVMQNPRHLVRRRGQEARLRCSPMKGHSHVYWYRQLPEEGLKFMVYLQKENIIDESGMPKERFSAEFPKEGPSILRIQQVVRGDSAAYFCASSPGRPGANVLTFGAGSRLTVL.

This chain links TRBV6-5 with TRBJ1-6, with unresolved D. Deletions cut 7 bases from V and 8 bases from J, with 15 bases between. CDR3 size: 14 residues. Germline CDR1 reads MNHEY; CDR2 reads SVGAGI. As DNA, the CDR3 is TGTGCCAGCACCCGGGCGGGGTCTCATTCACCCCTCCACTTT. Its protein product is CASTRAGSHSPLHF.

The V gene is TRBV5-1, the J gene TRBJ1-4, with TRBD1 matching over 7 bases. The CDR3 sequence is 15 residues long. Germline CDR1 and CDR2: SGHRS and YFSETQ. J gave up 8 bases and V 0 bases, and 7 bases lay outside the gene matches. DNA of the CDR3: TGCGCCAGCAGCTTGGCAGGGACAGCCAGCGAAAAACTGTTTTTT. This codes for CASSLAGTASEKLFF.

This clone was seen a single time. The V call is TRBV6-5, the J call TRBJ2-7, with D possibly TRBD2 on 6 matching bases. V lost 4 bases, J lost 3 bases, and 13 bases lay in between. Germline CDR1 reads MNHEY; CDR2 reads SVGAGI. This CDR3 comprises 14 residues. CDR3 in DNA: TGTGCCAGCAGTTTTTCGGGCGGGATCTACGAGCAGTACTTC. It yields the protein CASSFSGGIYEQYF.

This clone appeared a single time. This chain connects TRBV6-5 to TRBJ1-2; possible D gene TRBD1, 6 bases. CDR1 MNHEY and CDR2 SVGAGI come from the germline V gene. V lost 6 bases, J lost 7 bases, and 21 bases lay in between. The CDR3 is 15 amino acids. CDR3 loop: CASSLAPPGTSGYTF. The CDR3 DNA reads TGTGCCAGCAGCCTGGCCCCGCCAGGGACAAGTGGCTACACCTTC.

CDR3 amino acids: CASSLGGSGFYNEQFF. The CDR3 DNA sequence: TGTGCCAGCAGCTTAGGGGGTAGCGGATTTTACAATGAGCAGTTCTTC. This chain connects TRBV7-2 to TRBJ2-1; D may be TRBD2 (6 bases). Germline CDR1 reads SGHTA; CDR2 reads FQGNSA. The CDR3 loop spans 16 amino acids. Trimming left V 1 base short and J 4 bases short, with 14 bases between.

The chain uses TRBV15 and TRBJ2-3; TRBD2 might be the D (5 bases). The CDR3 consists of 14 residues. Germline V gives CDR1 LNHNV, CDR2 YYDKDF (reference sequence). Trimming left V 5 bases short and J 0 bases short, with 9 bases between. In DNA, the CDR3 is TGTGCCACCAGCCTGGGGAGTAGCACAGATACGCAGTATTTT. Protein product: CATSLGSSTDTQYF.

The chain is built from TRBV7-2 and TRBJ1-4; tentatively, D is TRBD1 (5 bases). V was shortened by 3 bases and J by 1 base, with 9 bases between the two germline ends. CDR3 size: 15 residues. The germline V gene encodes CDR1 SGHTA and CDR2 FQGNSA. This CDR3 reads CASSLLRGTNEKLFF. The CDR3 coding sequence is TGTGCCAGCAGCTTGCTTAGGGGAACTAATGAAAAACTGTTTTTT.

The gene calls are TRBV19 and TRBJ2-2; 12 nucleotides match TRBD2. Germline V gives CDR1 LNHDA, CDR2 SQIVND (reference sequence). The CDR3 totals 17 residues. The ends lost 4 bases at V and 3 bases at J; junction bases unmatched: 6. The CDR3 DNA reads as TGTGCCAGTAGTAGGGGGACTAGCGGGTTTTACACCGGGGAGCTGTTTTTT. Its protein product is CASSRGTSGFYTGELFF. The whole variable domain, filled in from reference TRBV19 and TRBJ2-2, reads DGGITQSPKYLFRKEGQNVTLSCEQNLNHDAMYWYRQDPGQGLRLIYYSQIVNDFQKGDIAEGYSVSREKKESFPLTVTSAQKNPTAFYLCASSRGTSGFYTGELFFGEGSRLTVL.

V gene TRBV4-3 combines with J gene TRBJ2-7, with D maybe TRBD2 (6 bases). The V end was cut by 0 bases, the J end by 3 bases, with 6 bases between. This CDR3 is 13 amino acids long. Germline CDR1 LGHNA, CDR2 YSLEER. CDR3 DNA: TGCGCCAGCAGCCAAGATAGCGGCTACGAGCAGTACTTC. Protein sequence: CASSQDSGYEQYF.

The chain is built from TRBV3-1 (or the pseudogene TRBV3-2) and TRBJ2-2; 8 bases are shared with TRBD2. The V segment lost 4 bases and the J segment 8 bases; nucleotides outside the gene matches: 15. The V gene's germline CDR1 is LGHDT and CDR2 YNNKEL (reference sequence). The CDR3 totals 17 residues. The CDR3 spells CASSPRGGGTRFGELFF. DNA for the CDR3: TGTGCCAGCAGCCCCCGAGGGGGGGGGACTAGGTTTGGGGAGCTGTTTTTT.

J is TRBJ1-2 and V is TRBV5-1, with D tentatively TRBD1 (5 bases). The CDR3 sequence is 15 residues long. Germline V lookup: CDR1 SGHRS, CDR2 YFSETQ. Trimming left V 0 bases short and J 6 bases short, with 15 bases between. The CDR3 here is CASSLELQGDHGYTF. CDR3 DNA sequence: TGCGCCAGCAGCTTGGAGCTGCAGGGTGACCATGGCTACACCTTC.

The genes are TRBV29-1 and TRBJ1-2; no firm D call. This CDR3 contains 9 residues. Germline CDR1 is SQVTM and CDR2 is ANQGSEA. CDR3 amino acids: CTTANGYTF. Written as DNA, the CDR3 is TGCACTACAGCTAATGGCTACACCTTC.

The chain carries TRBV5-1 and TRBJ2-7; possible D gene TRBD1, 5 bases. In germline, CDR1 is SGHRS, CDR2 YFSETQ. Trimming left V 0 bases short and J 1 base short, with 11 bases between. The CDR3 has 15 amino acids. The CDR3 region has the DNA TGCGCCAGCAGCTTGGATGTAAGGACATCCTACGAGCAGTACTTC. Encoded protein: CASSLDVRTSYEQYF.

The chain has TRBV29-1 and TRBJ1-1; a weak D match, TRBD1 (6 bases). The CDR3 is made up of 13 amino acids. The ends were cut back, 4 bases at V and 1 base at J, with 10 bases in the middle. The germline CDR1 and CDR2 sequences are SQVTM and ANQGSEA. For the CDR3, the DNA is TGCAGCGTTGCAAGCAGGGGGAACACTGAAGCTTTCTTT. Protein sequence: CSVASRGNTEAFF.

The V gene is TRBV7-8, the J gene TRBJ1-3; 9 bases are shared with TRBD1. Germline V gives CDR1 SGHVS, CDR2 FQNEAQ. Trimming removed 1 base from V and 4 bases from J; junction bases left unmatched: 5. This CDR3 contains 16 residues. CDR3 sequence reads: CASSLGYRGRGNTIYF. CDR3 in DNA: TGTGCCAGCAGCTTAGGGTACAGGGGGCGAGGAAACACCATATATTTT.

This clone was detected only once. The V and J genes are TRBV4-1 and TRBJ1-2, with 9 bases lining up with TRBD1. CDR3 length: 15 amino acids. J was trimmed by 8 bases and V by 0 bases; bases with no gene match: 7. Germline-derived CDR1 and CDR2 are MGHRA and YSYEKL. CDR3 protein: CASSQDRDRGGGYTF. As DNA, the CDR3 is TGCGCCAGCAGCCAAGATAGAGACAGGGGGGGAGGCTACACCTTC.

This chain connects TRBV7-2 to TRBJ2-5; 8 bases line up with TRBD1. The V gene end was trimmed by 5 bases and the J gene end by 3 bases; junction bases not matched to a gene: 5. The CDR3 sequence is 14 residues long. The germline V gene has CDR1 SGHTA and CDR2 FQGNSA. DNA for the CDR3: TGTGCCAGCAGCCCGGGACAGGCTAAAGAGACCCAGTACTTC. Its translation: CASSPGQAKETQYF.

The chain is built from TRBV6-6 and TRBJ2-1, with TRBD1 identical over 7 bases. CDR1 MNHNY and CDR2 SVGAGI come from the germline V gene (reference sequence). The CDR3 has 12 residues. V was clipped by 6 bases and J by 8 bases; unmatched bases: 4. In DNA form, the CDR3 reads TGTGCCAGCAGAGACAGGGTCGATGAGCAGTTCTTC. It codes for CASRDRVDEQFF.

The rearrangement links TRBV7-3 to TRBJ1-1; no clear D gene. Germline CDR1 reads SGHTA; CDR2 reads FQGTGA. The V end was cut by 4 bases, the J end by 7 bases, with 13 bases between. The length of the CDR3 is 13 residues. The CDR3 DNA sequence: TGTGCCAGCAGCTACGGTCGTGGCGGTGAAGCTTTCTTT. This translates into CASSYGRGGEAFF.

V usage is TRBV5-6 and J usage is TRBJ1-4; the match to TRBD1 covers 9 bases. V lost 5 bases and J lost 7; bases outside the gene matches: 9. The V gene's germline CDR1 is SGHDT and CDR2 YYEEEE. The CDR3 extends over 15 amino acids. The CDR3 loop reads CASSPGTGRFEKLFF. The CDR3 DNA is TGTGCCAGCAGTCCCGGGACAGGGAGGTTTGAAAAACTGTTTTTT.